One sample yielded the 7 T cell receptor beta chains listed below, sequenced in a study of beta chain features in type 1 diabetes. These receptors' targets are unknown. Study outcomes and limitations: When Type 1 diabetes patients were examined, their TCRB CDR3s proved moderately but significantly shorter in all four CD4+ subsets.

All of the isolated RNA was reverse transcribed, so expressed TCRB transcripts were sequenced. Repertoires were generated with immunoSEQ multiplex PCR, while TCRdb's copy carries only in-frame clones and drops some. The top ten hold approximately 0.3% of the sample, which has around 53,000 clones, around 60% seen once. The material sequenced was stem cell memory CD4+ T cells from blood. These TCRs come from a woman younger than 45 with type 1 diabetes.

This clone was counted only a few times. The rearrangement uses TRBV5-6 and TRBJ2-1; 10 nucleotides align to TRBD2. The CDR3 contains 18 residues. V lost 4 bases and J lost 2; bases outside the gene matches: 12. From germline, CDR1 is SGHDT and CDR2 YYEEEE. In DNA, the CDR3 is TGTGCCAGCAGCCGGACTGCCGGGGGACTAGCGACCTACAATGAGCAGTTCTTC. It yields the protein CASSRTAGGLATYNEQFF.

The chain links TRBV7-2 to TRBJ2-5; the D is unclear. Trimming stripped 6 bases from V and 7 bases from J, with 9 bases between. Looked up from germline, CDR1 is SGHTA and CDR2 is FQGNSA. The CDR3 is made up of 11 amino acids. The chain's CDR3 is CASSTAGTQYF. Here the CDR3 DNA reads TGTGCCAGCAGTACCGCAGGGACCCAGTACTTC. The full variable domain, with the rest looked up from reference TRBV7-2 and TRBJ2-5, is GAGVSQSPSNKVTEKGKDVELRCDPISGHTALYWYRQSLGQGLEFLIYFQGNSAPDKSGLPSDRFSAERTGGSVSTLTIQRTQQEDSAVYLCASSTAGTQYFGPGTRLLVL.

The count of this clone is one. This sequence joins TRBV6-5 and TRBJ2-2; 7 bases are shared with TRBD2. The CDR3 is 15 amino acids. In germline, CDR1 is MNHEY, CDR2 SVGAGI. Trimming cost V 5 bases and J 6 bases; bases outside gene matches: 9. The CDR3 DNA follows: TGTGCCAGCAGTCCTCGCCAGGGAGGGGCCGGGGAGCTGTTTTTT. Amino acids: CASSPRQGGAGELFF.

This clone occurred once. V gene TRBV5-1 combines with J gene TRBJ2-7; TRBD2 matches 9 bases. Per germline, CDR1 SGHRS and CDR2 YFSETQ. J was trimmed by 5 bases and V by 0 bases; bases with no gene match: 3. This CDR3 has 14 amino acids. The CDR3 DNA reads TGCGCCAGCAGCTTGGTGGCGGGAGGGAACGAGCAGTACTTC. This gives the protein CASSLVAGGNEQYF.

The V gene is TRBV10-3, the J gene TRBJ2-3, with D uncertain. This CDR3 is 15 amino acids long. Germline lookup yields CDR1 ENHRY and CDR2 SYGVKD. Trimming removed 6 bases at V and 0 bases at J, with 13 bases between. The CDR3: CAISEQRASTDTQYF. The CDR3 nucleotides are TGTGCCATCAGCGAACAGAGAGCTAGCACAGATACGCAGTATTTT.

This clone has a single count. The chain carries TRBV2 and TRBJ1-1, with 7 nucleotides matching TRBD1. Unmatched junction bases numbered 7, after V lost 0 bases and J lost 6 bases. Germline V gene lookup returns CDR1 SNHLY and CDR2 FYNNEI. The CDR3 is 15 residues long. CDR3 in amino acids: CASSEARQGVAEAFF. CDR3 nucleotides: TGTGCCAGCAGTGAAGCGAGACAGGGTGTCGCTGAAGCTTTCTTT.

This chain uses TRBV30 with TRBJ2-7, with TRBD2 matching 10 bases. Germline lookup yields CDR1 GTSNPN and CDR2 SVGIG (reference sequence). V lost 2 bases and J lost 3; bases outside the gene matches: 4. The CDR3 is 14 residues long. The CDR3 reads CAWSPRTSGYEQYF. The DNA of the CDR3 is TGTGCCTGGAGTCCTAGGACTAGCGGCTACGAGCAGTACTTC.